The sequence of this T cell receptor (beta chain) was determined in a study of blood T cell repertoires in COVID-19. Overall study context: PBMCs, B-cell-depleted T cells, or T cells were the source of the cDNA or gDNA that made up the material.

As handled by the study authors: Reference gene primers were amplified, and this amplification served to estimate nucleated cell counts. Profiling relied on immunoSEQ multiplex PCR, and the TCRdb table lists in-frame clones only, not all of them. V and J calls and clone size are copied from that table; D and trimming were computed from the DNA. The sample contains roughly 160,000 clones, 82% of which appear only once. The V gene end was trimmed by 11 bases and the J gene end by 3 bases; junction bases not matched to a gene: 3. The germline CDR1 and CDR2 sequences are MDHEN and SYDVKM. The CDR3 extends over 11 amino acids. Cohort allocation depended upon clinical history that participants reported.

The chain combines TRBV28 with TRBJ2-7, with 8 bases lining up with TRBD1. What was sequenced was PBMCs or T cells enriched from blood (not recorded which). This clonotype was sampled from a man in his sixties who had recovered from COVID-19. The CDR3 region is CACGQGYEQYF. CDR3 bases: TGTGCCTGCGGACAGGGCTACGAGCAGTACTTC.